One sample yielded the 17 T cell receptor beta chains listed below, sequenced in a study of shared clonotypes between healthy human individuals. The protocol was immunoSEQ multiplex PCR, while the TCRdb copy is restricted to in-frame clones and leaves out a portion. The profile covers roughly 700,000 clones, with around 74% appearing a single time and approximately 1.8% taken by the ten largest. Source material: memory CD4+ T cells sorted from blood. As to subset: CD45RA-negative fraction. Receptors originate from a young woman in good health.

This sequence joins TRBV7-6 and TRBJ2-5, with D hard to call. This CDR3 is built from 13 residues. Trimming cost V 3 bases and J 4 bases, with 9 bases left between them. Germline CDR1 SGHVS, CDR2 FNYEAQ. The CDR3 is CASSFFSGETQYF. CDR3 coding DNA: TGTGCCAGCAGCTTTTTTTCGGGAGAGACCCAGTACTTC.

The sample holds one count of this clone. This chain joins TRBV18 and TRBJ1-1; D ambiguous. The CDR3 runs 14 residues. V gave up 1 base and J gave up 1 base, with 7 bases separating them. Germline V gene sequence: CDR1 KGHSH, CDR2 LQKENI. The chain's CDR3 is CASSPLAENTEAFF. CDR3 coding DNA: TGTGCCAGCTCACCACTGGCAGAGAACACTGAAGCTTTCTTT.

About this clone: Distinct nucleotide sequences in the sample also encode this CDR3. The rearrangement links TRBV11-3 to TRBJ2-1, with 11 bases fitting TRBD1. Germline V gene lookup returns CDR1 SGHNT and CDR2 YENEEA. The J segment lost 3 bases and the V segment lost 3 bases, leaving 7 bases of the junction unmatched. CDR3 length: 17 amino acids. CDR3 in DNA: TGTGCCAGCAGCTTGGACTCCGGGACAGGGGGCTACAATGAGCAGTTCTTC. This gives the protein CASSLDSGTGGYNEQFF.

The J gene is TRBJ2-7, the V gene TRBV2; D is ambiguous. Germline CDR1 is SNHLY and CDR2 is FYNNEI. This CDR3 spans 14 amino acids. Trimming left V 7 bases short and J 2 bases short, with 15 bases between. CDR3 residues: CASTLDQTAYEQYF. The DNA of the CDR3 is TGTGCCAGCACTCTAGACCAGACCGCCTACGAGCAGTACTTC.

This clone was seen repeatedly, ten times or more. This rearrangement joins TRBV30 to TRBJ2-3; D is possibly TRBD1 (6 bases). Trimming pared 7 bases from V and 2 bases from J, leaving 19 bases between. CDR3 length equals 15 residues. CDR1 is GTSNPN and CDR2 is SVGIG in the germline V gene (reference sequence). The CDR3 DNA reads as TGTGCCTTCTCCAGGGGCAAGGAGGACACAGATACGCAGTATTTT. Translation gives CAFSRGKEDTDTQYF.

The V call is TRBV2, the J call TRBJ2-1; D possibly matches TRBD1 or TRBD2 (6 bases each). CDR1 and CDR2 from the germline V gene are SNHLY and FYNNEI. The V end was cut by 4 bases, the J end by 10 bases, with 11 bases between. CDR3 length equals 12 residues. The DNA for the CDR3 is TGTGCCAGCAGTGGGGAGGACAGAGAGCAGTTCTTC. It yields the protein CASSGEDREQFF.

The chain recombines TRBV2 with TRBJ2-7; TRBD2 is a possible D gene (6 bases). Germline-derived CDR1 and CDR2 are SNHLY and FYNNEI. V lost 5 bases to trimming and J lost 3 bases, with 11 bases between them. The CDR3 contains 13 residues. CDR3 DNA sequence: TGTGCCAGCAGTCCCGGGACTCTCTACGAGCAGTACTTC. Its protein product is CASSPGTLYEQYF.

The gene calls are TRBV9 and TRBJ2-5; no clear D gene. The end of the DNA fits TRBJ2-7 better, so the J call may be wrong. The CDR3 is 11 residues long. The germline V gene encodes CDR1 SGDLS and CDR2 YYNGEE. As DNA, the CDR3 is TGTGCCAGCAGCGGGGTCTACGAGCAGTACTTC. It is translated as CASSGVYEQYF.

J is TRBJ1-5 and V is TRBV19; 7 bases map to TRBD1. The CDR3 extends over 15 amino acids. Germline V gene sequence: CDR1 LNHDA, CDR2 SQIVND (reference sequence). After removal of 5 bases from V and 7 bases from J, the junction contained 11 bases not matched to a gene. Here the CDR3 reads CASSPRTGSEQPQHF. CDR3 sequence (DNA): TGTGCCAGTAGTCCTAGGACAGGAAGTGAACAGCCCCAGCATTTT.

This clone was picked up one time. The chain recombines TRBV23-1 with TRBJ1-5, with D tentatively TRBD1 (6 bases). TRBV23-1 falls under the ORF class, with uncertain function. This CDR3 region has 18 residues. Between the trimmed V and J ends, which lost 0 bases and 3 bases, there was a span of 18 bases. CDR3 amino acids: CASSQSDNGGQINQPQHF. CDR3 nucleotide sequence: TGCGCCAGCAGTCAATCGGACAACGGGGGGCAAATCAATCAGCCCCAGCATTTT.

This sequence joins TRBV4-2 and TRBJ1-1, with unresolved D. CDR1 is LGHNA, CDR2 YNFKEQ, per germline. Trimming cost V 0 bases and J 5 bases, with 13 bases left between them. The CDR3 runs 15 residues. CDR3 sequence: CASSQEAAGRTEAFF. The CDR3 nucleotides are TGTGCCAGCAGCCAAGAAGCCGCAGGCCGTACTGAAGCTTTCTTT.

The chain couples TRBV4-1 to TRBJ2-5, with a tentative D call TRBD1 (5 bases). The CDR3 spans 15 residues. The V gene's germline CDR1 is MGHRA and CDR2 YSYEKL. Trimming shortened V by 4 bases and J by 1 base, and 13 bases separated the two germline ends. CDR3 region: CASSLRPTVQETQYF. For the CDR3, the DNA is TGCGCCAGCAGCCTCCGCCCGACAGTCCAAGAGACCCAGTACTTC.

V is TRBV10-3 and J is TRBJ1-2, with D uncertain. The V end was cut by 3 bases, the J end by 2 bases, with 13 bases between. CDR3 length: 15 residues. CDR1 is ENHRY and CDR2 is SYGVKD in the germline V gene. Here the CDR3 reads CAISDPGRTNYGYTF. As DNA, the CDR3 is TGTGCCATCAGTGATCCGGGCAGGACCAACTATGGCTACACCTTC.

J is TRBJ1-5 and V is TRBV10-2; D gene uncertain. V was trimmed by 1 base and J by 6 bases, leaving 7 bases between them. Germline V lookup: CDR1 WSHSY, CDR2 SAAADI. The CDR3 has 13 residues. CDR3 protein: CASSEWVAQPQHF. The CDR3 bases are TGCGCCAGCAGTGAGTGGGTTGCTCAGCCCCAGCATTTT.

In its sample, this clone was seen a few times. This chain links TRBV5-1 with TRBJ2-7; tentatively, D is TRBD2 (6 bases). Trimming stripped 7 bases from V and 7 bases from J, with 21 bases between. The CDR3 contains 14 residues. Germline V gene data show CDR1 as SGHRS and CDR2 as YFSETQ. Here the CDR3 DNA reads TGCGCCAGCTCGTCCCAGACCGGGGCGGGGGAGCAGTACTTC. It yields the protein CASSSQTGAGEQYF. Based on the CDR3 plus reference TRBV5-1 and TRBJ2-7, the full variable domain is KAGVTQTPRYLIKTRGQQVTLSCSPISGHRSVSWYQQTPGQGLQFLFEYFSETQRNKGNFPGRFSGRQFSNSRSEMNVSTLELGDSALYLCASSSQTGAGEQYFGPGTRLTVT.

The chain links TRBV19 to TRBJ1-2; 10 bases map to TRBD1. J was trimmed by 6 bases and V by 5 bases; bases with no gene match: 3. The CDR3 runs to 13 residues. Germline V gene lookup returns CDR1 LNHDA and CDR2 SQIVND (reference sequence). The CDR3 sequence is CASSRGQGDGYTF. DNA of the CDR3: TGTGCCAGTAGTCGAGGACAGGGGGATGGCTACACCTTC. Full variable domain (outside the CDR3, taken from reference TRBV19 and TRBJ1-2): DGGITQSPKYLFRKEGQNVTLSCEQNLNHDAMYWYRQDPGQGLRLIYYSQIVNDFQKGDIAEGYSVSREKKESFPLTVTSAQKNPTAFYLCASSRGQGDGYTFGSGTRLTVV.

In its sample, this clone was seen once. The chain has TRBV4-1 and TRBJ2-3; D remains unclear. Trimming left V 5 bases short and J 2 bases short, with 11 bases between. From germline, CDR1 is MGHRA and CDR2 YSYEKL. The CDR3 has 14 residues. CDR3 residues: CASSWPGNTDTQYF. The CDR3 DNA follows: TGCGCCAGCAGCTGGCCCGGTAACACAGATACGCAGTATTTT.